This is a list of T cell receptor beta chains from one sample in a study of shared clonotypes between healthy human individuals. The protocol was immunoSEQ multiplex PCR, while the TCRdb copy is restricted to in-frame clones and leaves out a portion. The repertoire holds around 1.5 million clones, about 98% seen once, with roughly 0.42% in the top ten. The specimen was naive CD4+ T cells sorted from blood. The source of these receptors is a man aged 25 to 40 in good health. Each CDR3 is given with its conserved first and last residue. A D gene is named only where the DNA matches it firmly. Rows give clone size only sometimes, using once, few, many, or a class for an expanded clone.

TGTGCCATTAGTGCAGGGGGTCAGGGGACCGGGGAGCTGTTTTTT | CAISAGGQGTGELFF | TRBD1 | TRBJ2-2 | - | TRBV10-3
TGCGCCAGCAGCTTGGGTCAGGGCTCGGGCACTGAAGCTTTCTTT | CASSLGQGSGTEAFF | - | TRBJ1-1 | - | TRBV5-1
TGTGCCAGCAGGGCTAGCGGGAGAGGATCCTACAATGAGCAGTTCTTC | CASRASGRGSYNEQFF | TRBD2 | TRBJ2-1 | - | TRBV2
TGTGCCATCAACACTAGGACGGGACCTAGCGGGACAAAGTACAATGAGCAGTTCTTC | CAINTRTGPSGTKYNEQFF | TRBD2 | TRBJ2-1 | - | TRBV10-3
TGTGCCAGCAGCTCCCCCGGGACTAGCGGGCCCCCGGGGAAATTC | CASSSPGTSGPPGKF | TRBD2 | TRBJ2-7 | - | TRBV7-2
TGTGCCAGCAGTGACAAGGGACAGGGCCACTATGGCTACACCTTC | CASSDKGQGHYGYTF | TRBD1 | TRBJ1-2 | - | TRBV25-1
TGTGCCAGCTCACCTGGAGCAATGAACACTGAAGCTTTCTTT | CASSPGAMNTEAFF | - | TRBJ1-1 | - | TRBV18
TGTGCCAGCAGGAAGGGACAGGACTATAGCTACACCTTC | CASRKGQDYSYTF | TRBD1 | TRBJ1-2 | - | TRBV7-2
TGTGCCAGCAGCTTAAGTTCCAGTTCCCCAGATACGCAGTATTTT | CASSLSSSSPDTQYF | - | TRBJ2-3 | - | TRBV7-3
TGTGCCAGCAGCTTAGTCCGGGAAAAACTGTTTTTT | CASSLVREKLFF | - | TRBJ1-4 | - | TRBV7-8
TGTGCCAGCAGTGAAGCGCTTCGGAACACTGAAGCTTTCTTT | CASSEALRNTEAFF | - | TRBJ1-1 | once | TRBV2
TGTGCCAGCAGGCAATCCGGGACAGGGGGTAATGGGAATGAAGCTTTCTTT | CASRQSGTGGNGNEAFF | TRBD1 | TRBJ1-1 | - | TRBV25-1
TGTGCCAGCAGCTTAATAGGTTGCGACTGGGACAGGGGGCCCAAATTCTACGAGCAGTACTTC | CASSLIGCDWDRGPKFYEQYF | TRBD1 | TRBJ2-7 | - | TRBV7-3
TGTGCCAGCAGTGTTCAGGTTTGGGAGACCCAGTACTTC | CASSVQVWETQYF | - | TRBJ2-5 | - | TRBV6-1
TGCAGTGCTAGAGGACCGGCCGAGCAGTACTTC | CSARGPAEQYF | - | TRBJ2-7 | once | TRBV20-1
TGTGCCAGCAGCGAGGAGGGCAGGGCATCTGAAGCTTTCTTT | CASSEEGRASEAFF | - | TRBJ1-1 | - | TRBV5-4
TGTGCCAGCAGCTTCTCGTATCGAGAGACCCAGTACTTC | CASSFSYRETQYF | - | TRBJ2-5 | - | TRBV7-6
TGTGCCAGTAGTATAGCTCAACGGGAAGTAAACTATGGCTACACCTTC | CASSIAQREVNYGYTF | - | TRBJ1-2 | - | TRBV19
TGTGCCAGCAGCGGAATAGGGACTAGCAGAGAGACCCAGTACTTC | CASSGIGTSRETQYF | TRBD2 | TRBJ2-5 | once | TRBV9
TGTGCCACCCACGGGGAGGACTACAATGAGCAGTTCTTC | CATHGEDYNEQFF | - | TRBJ2-1 | once | TRBV15
TGTGCCTGGAGTATGGCTGGGGGACGAGGGGAGACCCAGTACTTC | CAWSMAGGRGETQYF | - | TRBJ2-5 | - | TRBV30
TGTGCCAGCGAGCTCGGGCTTGACACTGAAGCTTTCTTT | CASELGLDTEAFF | - | TRBJ1-1 | - | TRBV2
TGTGCCAGTAGGGACAGGGGATCCTACAATGAGCAGTTCTTC | CASRDRGSYNEQFF | TRBD1 | TRBJ2-1 | - | TRBV19
TGTGCCAGCAGCTTCCGGGCAGGGGCTGGGGCCAACGTCCTGACTTTC | CASSFRAGAGANVLTF | - | TRBJ2-6 | - | TRBV7-9
TGTGCCAGCAGATTGTTCAGTACTTACAATGAGCAGTTCTTC | CASRLFSTYNEQFF | - | TRBJ2-1 | - | TRBV5-4
TGCGCCAGCAGCCAAGAATTGGTGGGGGGCCGAAACACCATATATTTT | CASSQELVGGRNTIYF | - | TRBJ1-3 | once | TRBV4-1
TGCGCCAGCGGATTAAGACTAGCGGACGACAATGAGCAGTTCTTC | CASGLRLADDNEQFF | TRBD2 | TRBJ2-1 | - | TRBV5-1
TGTGCCAGCAGCTTCGGTTTGGGGGCCAGCTATGGCTACACCTTC | CASSFGLGASYGYTF | - | TRBJ1-2 | once | TRBV5-6
TGTGCCAGCAGCCCCGCCGGTGGGGGGGGAGAAGCTTTCTTT | CASSPAGGGGEAFF | - | TRBJ1-1 | once | TRBV6-5
TGTGCCAGCAGTGAAAATCCCCACAGAACCATGAGCAATGAGCAGTTCTTC | CASSENPHRTMSNEQFF | - | TRBJ2-1 | - | TRBV6-1
TGTGCCAGCAGCTTAGTAGGGACGGGCGGGGAGCAGTACTTC | CASSLVGTGGEQYF | - | TRBJ2-7 | - | TRBV7-8
TGCGCCAGCAGCATAACAAGGAGGGCCTACGAGCAGTACTTC | CASSITRRAYEQYF | - | TRBJ2-7 | - | TRBV5-1
TGTGCCAGCAGCTTAGTAGGGGGGGATCAGCCCCAGCATTTT | CASSLVGGDQPQHF | - | TRBJ1-5 | - | TRBV7-2
TGTGCCAGCAGCCTGAAAGGGAACACTGAAGCTTTCTTT | CASSLKGNTEAFF | - | TRBJ1-1 | - | TRBV14
TGCGCCAGCAGGCCGACAGCTACTAGCAATCAGCCCCAGCATTTT | CASRPTATSNQPQHF | - | TRBJ1-5 | - | TRBV5-1
TGTGCCAGCAGTCCGACGGCGGGAGGTCGGACAGATACGCAGTATTTT | CASSPTAGGRTDTQYF | TRBD2 | TRBJ2-3 | - | TRBV27
TGCGCCAGCAGCCGGCAAGTGACTAGCGGGAGTGCCCCCTCCTACGAGCAGTACTTC | CASSRQVTSGSAPSYEQYF | TRBD2 | TRBJ2-7 | - | TRBV5-1
TGCGCCAGCAGCTCGACCCCGACAGGATGGGACACAGATACGCAGTATTTT | CASSSTPTGWDTDTQYF | - | TRBJ2-3 | - | TRBV5-1
TGTGCCAGCAGCCGGGGACTAGCGGGAGGTTCTTCCGAGCAGTACTTC | CASSRGLAGGSSEQYF | TRBD2 | TRBJ2-7 | - | TRBV5-4
TGTGCCCGTTCTGGGGGAATCGACAATGAGCAGTTCTTC | CARSGGIDNEQFF | - | TRBJ2-1 | - | TRBV30
TGTGCCATCAGTGCTCCCGTTCTCACAGGATTTGTTGTCCCAGATACGCAGTATTTT | CAISAPVLTGFVVPDTQYF | - | TRBJ2-3 | - | TRBV10-3
TGTGCCAGAAGCTTAAATCACTACGAGCAGTACTTC | CARSLNHYEQYF | - | TRBJ2-7 | - | TRBV7-5
TGCGCCAGCAGCCTCGACAGGGCCGGCTACGAGCAGTACTTC | CASSLDRAGYEQYF | TRBD1 | TRBJ2-7 | - | TRBV5-1
TGTGCCAGCAGAGCTCCCCGCGTAGTGAACACTGAAGCTTTCTTT | CASRAPRVVNTEAFF | - | TRBJ1-1 | - | TRBV7-9
TGTGCCAGCAGCTTAGCGCAGTCAGCGGGAGGCACAGATACGCAGTATTTT | CASSLAQSAGGTDTQYF | TRBD2 | TRBJ2-3 | - | TRBV7-2
TGTGCCAGCTGCTCTACACAGGGTAACTATGGCTACACCTTC | CASCSTQGNYGYTF | - | TRBJ1-2 | once | TRBV5-6